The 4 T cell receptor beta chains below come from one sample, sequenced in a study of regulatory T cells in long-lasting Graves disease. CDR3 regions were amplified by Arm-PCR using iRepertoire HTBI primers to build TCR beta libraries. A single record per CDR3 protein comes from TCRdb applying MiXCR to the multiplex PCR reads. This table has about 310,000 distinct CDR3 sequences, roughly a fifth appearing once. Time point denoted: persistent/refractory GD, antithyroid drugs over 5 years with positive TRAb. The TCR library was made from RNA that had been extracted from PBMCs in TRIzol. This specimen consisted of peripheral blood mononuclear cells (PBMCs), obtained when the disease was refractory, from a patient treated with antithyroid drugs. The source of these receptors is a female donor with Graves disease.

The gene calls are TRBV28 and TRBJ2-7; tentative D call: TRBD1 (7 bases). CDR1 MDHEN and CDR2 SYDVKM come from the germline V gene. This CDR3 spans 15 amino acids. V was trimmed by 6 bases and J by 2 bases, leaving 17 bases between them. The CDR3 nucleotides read TGTGCCAGCAGATACCAGGGGGGCTCGGCCTACGAGCAGTACTTC. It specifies CASRYQGGSAYEQYF.

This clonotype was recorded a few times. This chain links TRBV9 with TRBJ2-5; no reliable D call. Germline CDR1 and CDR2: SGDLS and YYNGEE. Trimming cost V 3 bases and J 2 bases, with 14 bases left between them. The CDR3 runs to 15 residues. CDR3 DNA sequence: TGTGCCAGCAGCGAAGGTATCTCTCTTCAAGAGACCCAGTACTTC. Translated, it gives CASSEGISLQETQYF. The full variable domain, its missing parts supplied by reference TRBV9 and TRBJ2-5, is DSGVTQTPKHLITATGQRVTLRCSPRSGDLSVYWYQQSLDQGLQFLIQYYNGEERAKGNILERFSAQQFPDLHSELNLSSLELGDSALYFCASSEGISLQETQYFGPGTRLLVL.

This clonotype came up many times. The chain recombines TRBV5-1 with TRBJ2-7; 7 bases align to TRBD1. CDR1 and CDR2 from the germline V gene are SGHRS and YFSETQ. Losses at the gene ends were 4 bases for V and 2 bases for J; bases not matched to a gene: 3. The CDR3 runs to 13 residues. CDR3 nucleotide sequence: TGCGCCAGCAGCCCCACAGGGGCCTACGAGCAGTACTTC. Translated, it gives CASSPTGAYEQYF.

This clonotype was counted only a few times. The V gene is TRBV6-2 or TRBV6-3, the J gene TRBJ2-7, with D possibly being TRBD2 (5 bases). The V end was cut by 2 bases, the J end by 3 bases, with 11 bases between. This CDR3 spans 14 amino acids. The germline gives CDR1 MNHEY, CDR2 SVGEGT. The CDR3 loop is CASSYGPGGYEQYF. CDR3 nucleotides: TGTGCCAGCAGTTACGGTCCCGGAGGCTACGAGCAGTACTTC.